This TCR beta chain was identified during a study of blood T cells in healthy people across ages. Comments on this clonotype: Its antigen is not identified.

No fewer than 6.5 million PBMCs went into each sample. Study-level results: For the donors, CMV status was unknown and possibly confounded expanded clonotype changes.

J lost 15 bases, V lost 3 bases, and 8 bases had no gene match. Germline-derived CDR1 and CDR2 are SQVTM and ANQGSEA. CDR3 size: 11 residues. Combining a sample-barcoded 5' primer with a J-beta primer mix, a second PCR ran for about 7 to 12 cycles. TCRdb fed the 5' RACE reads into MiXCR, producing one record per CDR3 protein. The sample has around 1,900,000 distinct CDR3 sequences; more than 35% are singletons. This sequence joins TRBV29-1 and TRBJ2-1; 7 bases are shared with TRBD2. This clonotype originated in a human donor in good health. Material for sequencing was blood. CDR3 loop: CSVEGGGRVFF. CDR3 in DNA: TGCAGCGTTGAGGGGGGGGGACGAGTGTTCTTC.